These 9 T cell receptor beta chains originate from one sample sequenced in a study of CD8 T cells in ankylosing spondylitis. Study-wide findings and caveats: For ankylosing spondylitis blood, a TCR beta motif of about eight highly homologous variants appeared characteristic.

These receptors have no known antigen. A single record per CDR3 protein comes from TCRdb applying MiXCR to the 5' RACE reads. The table lists 350,000 to 450,000 distinct CDR3 sequences, about 24% of them singletons. Sequencing was performed on blood, either unsorted or a sorted T cell fraction (not recorded which). The receptors here all came from a male donor with ankylosing spondylitis.

This clonotype has a count of ten or more. The chain is built from TRBV15 and TRBJ2-7; D is undetermined. This CDR3 spans 13 amino acids. The V end was cut by 0 bases, the J end by 7 bases, with 10 bases between. Germline V lookup: CDR1 LNHNV, CDR2 YYDKDF (reference sequence). The CDR3 reads CATSRDKSREQYV. CDR3 bases: TGTGCCACCAGCAGAGATAAGTCGAGGGAGCAGTACGTC.

This clonotype has more than one count but fewer than ten. The chain is built from TRBV12-3 or TRBV12-4 and TRBJ2-1; a possible D gene is TRBD2 (5 bases). There are 17 residues in the CDR3. Trimming took off 4 bases at V and 3 bases at J, with 19 bases between the two ends. CDR3 loop: CASSSLSAAGGYNEQFF. The CDR3, as DNA: TGTGCCAGCAGTTCCCTATCAGCGGCAGGAGGCTACAATGAGCAGTTCTTC.

This clonotype was seen at least ten times. The chain employs TRBV7-9 and TRBJ2-4; D assignment may be TRBD1 or TRBD2 (5 bases each). This CDR3 has 15 amino acids. CDR1 and CDR2 from the germline V gene are SEHNR and FQNEAQ (reference sequence). Trimming pared 2 bases from V and 0 bases from J, leaving 8 bases between. This chain's CDR3 is CASSLTGTAKNIQYF. The CDR3 nucleotides read TGTGCCAGCAGCTTAACCGGGACAGCCAAAAACATTCAGTACTTC.

This clonotype was seen a few times. The genes are TRBV20-1 and TRBJ2-1, with TRBD2 matching 8 bases. Germline CDR1 DFQATT, CDR2 SNEGSKA (reference sequence). The CDR3 consists of 15 residues. J lost 8 bases, V lost 6 bases, and 15 bases had no gene match. CDR3: CSAPRSREGGDEQFF. The CDR3 nucleotides are TGCAGTGCCCCGAGGTCCCGGGAGGGAGGGGATGAGCAGTTCTTC.

This clonotype has more than one count but fewer than ten. The rearrangement joins TRBV20-1 to TRBJ1-5; D remains unclear. The V end lost 5 bases, the J end lost 3 bases, and 8 bases lay between the germline ends. Germline loops: CDR1 DFQATT, CDR2 SNEGSKA (reference sequence). The length of the CDR3 is 12 residues. CDR3 sequence: CSAPTPNQPQHF. CDR3 coding DNA: TGCAGTGCTCCGACCCCCAATCAGCCCCAGCATTTT.

The chain has TRBV4-1 and TRBJ2-6; 9 positions agree with TRBD1. Trimming cost V 1 base and J 4 bases; bases outside gene matches: 14. The length of the CDR3 is 20 residues. The germline V gene has CDR1 MGHRA and CDR2 YSYEKL. The CDR3 is CASSQARVGTGIPGANVLTF. As DNA, the CDR3 is TGCGCCAGCAGCCAAGCTAGAGTGGGGACAGGGATCCCCGGGGCCAACGTCCTGACTTTC.

This chain links TRBV12-3 or TRBV12-4 with TRBJ2-7; D remains unclear. The CDR3 loop spans 14 amino acids. V shed 6 bases and J shed 3 bases, with 15 bases lying between them. The CDR3 DNA is TGTGCCAGCAGCCCCGGGCAGGCAAACTACGAGCAGTACTTC. The encoded protein is CASSPGQANYEQYF.

This clonotype was counted between two and nine times. This rearrangement joins TRBV18 to TRBJ1-2, with D possibly TRBD1 on 6 matching bases. This CDR3 region has 15 residues. From germline, CDR1 is KGHSH and CDR2 LQKENI. The V gene lost 4 bases and the J gene lost 6 bases, with 18 bases spanning the gap. This CDR3 is CASSRTGQSENGYTF. CDR3 nucleotides: TGTGCCAGCTCACGGACCGGACAGTCAGAAAATGGCTACACCTTC.

The chain combines TRBV5-6 with TRBJ2-1; unclear D gene. This CDR3 has 14 residues. The ends were cut back, 2 bases at V and 8 bases at J, with 14 bases in the middle. Germline CDR1 reads SGHDT; CDR2 reads YYEEEE. The CDR3 loop is CASSFGSVLYEQFF. The CDR3 DNA sequence: TGTGCCAGCAGCTTCGGATCGGTTTTGTATGAGCAGTTCTTC.